Here is one T cell receptor beta chain with its context. What it binds is not known. The data were obtained in a study of beta chain features in type 1 diabetes. Of the isolated RNA, all was reverse transcribed, and so the sequenced material was expressed TCRB transcripts. Using immunoSEQ multiplex PCR, the repertoire was profiled, and TCRdb retains in-frame clones only, with some absent. Here the sample spans around 280,000 clones, roughly 8% being singletons. Trimming took 1 base from V and 0 from J, leaving 13 bases between them. In germline, CDR1 is SGHVS, CDR2 FNYEAQ. This CDR3 has 16 amino acids. Each donor gave one heparinised blood draw averaging around 120 mL. Central memory, naive, regulatory and stem cell-like memory CD4+ cells were sorted by CD45RO/CCR7/CD25/CD127/CD95/CD27. Study-level findings and limits: Type 1 diabetes patients had TCRB CDR3s that were shorter (moderately but significantly so) in all four CD4+ subsets.

The sample was central memory CD4+ T cells from blood. This chain joins TRBV7-6 and TRBJ2-7; D not certain. The sequence was obtained from a young woman in good health. CDR3: CASSLVLSPSSYEQYF. CDR3 DNA sequence: TGTGCCAGCAGCTTAGTTTTGAGCCCGAGCTCCTACGAGCAGTACTTC.